The next 18 T cell receptor beta chains were all read from a single sample in a study of cytomegalovirus exposure and HLA in healthy donors. The primer mix had 60 Vbeta and 13 Jbeta primers. TCRdb's copy holds only in-frame clones and misses some; the assay was immunoSEQ multiplex PCR. This repertoire shows 200,000 or so clones, approximately 82% found once; its top ten account for 0.63%. Sequenced: PBMCs. These TCRs come from a man between 18 and 35 years old in good health and CMV-seronegative.

The chain is built from TRBV6-1 and TRBJ1-5; D is ambiguous. This CDR3 comprises 17 residues. CDR1 and CDR2 (germline): MNHNS, SASEGT. V lost 2 bases to trimming and J lost 0 bases, with 14 bases between them. CDR3 bases: TGTGCCAGCAGTGAAAGTTGGGGAGGTTATAGCAATCAGCCCCAGCATTTT. As protein: CASSESWGGYSNQPQHF.

The V gene is TRBV4-1, the J gene TRBJ1-5; D remains ambiguous. The V gene's germline CDR1 is MGHRA and CDR2 YSYEKL. V was clipped by 3 bases and J by 3 bases, with 12 bases between them. The length of the CDR3 is 15 residues. The CDR3 nucleotides read TGCGCCAGCAGCCAGTCCTCGGGTACCAATCAGCCCCAGCATTTT. Protein sequence: CASSQSSGTNQPQHF.

V usage is TRBV9 and J usage is TRBJ2-6, with 8 bases identical to TRBD1. The V gene end was trimmed by 3 bases and the J gene end by 0 bases; junction bases not matched to a gene: 8. The CDR3 is made up of 18 amino acids. Germline V lookup: CDR1 SGDLS, CDR2 YYNGEE. The CDR3 here is CASSGGQGAHSGANVLTF. The CDR3 DNA reads as TGTGCCAGCAGCGGCGGGCAGGGGGCCCACTCTGGGGCCAACGTCCTGACTTTC.

V usage is TRBV5-1 and J usage is TRBJ2-5; 7 nucleotides line up with TRBD2. Looked up from germline, CDR1 is SGHRS and CDR2 is YFSETQ. V gave up 0 bases and J gave up 4 bases; unmatched junction bases: 6. This CDR3 comprises 15 residues. In DNA, the CDR3 is TGCGCCAGCAGCTTGGCCGAAACTAGCGCAGAGACCCAGTACTTC. The encoded protein is CASSLAETSAETQYF.

The V call is TRBV4-1, the J call TRBJ2-5; D gene uncertain. Germline V gene lookup returns CDR1 MGHRA and CDR2 YSYEKL. CDR3 size: 14 residues. V was trimmed by 1 base and J by 4 bases, leaving 10 bases between them. In DNA, the CDR3 is TGCGCCAGCAGCCAAGTCCCCGTCTCAGAGACCCAGTACTTC. Amino acids: CASSQVPVSETQYF.

This clone appeared a single time. The gene calls are TRBV5-1 and TRBJ2-5; TRBD1 might be the D (6 bases). Germline V CDR1 and CDR2: SGHRS, YFSETQ. Trimming removed 2 bases at V and 2 bases at J, with 10 bases between. This CDR3 contains 14 residues. CDR3 protein: CASSLGTSQETQYF. Here the CDR3 DNA reads TGCGCCAGCAGCTTAGGGACATCGCAAGAGACCCAGTACTTC. Supplemented by reference TRBV5-1 and TRBJ2-5, the full variable domain reads KAGVTQTPRYLIKTRGQQVTLSCSPISGHRSVSWYQQTPGQGLQFLFEYFSETQRNKGNFPGRFSGRQFSNSRSEMNVSTLELGDSALYLCASSLGTSQETQYFGPGTRLLVL.

The chain joins TRBV18 to TRBJ2-5; D is undetermined. This CDR3 is 14 amino acids long. CDR1 KGHSH and CDR2 LQKENI come from the germline V gene. V lost 4 bases to trimming and J lost 5 bases, with 14 bases between them. The DNA of the CDR3 is TGTGCCAGCTCACGCGGTCGACCCCCGGAGACCCAGTACTTC. Translated: CASSRGRPPETQYF.

The V call is TRBV9, the J call TRBJ2-2; 8 nucleotides match TRBD1. The germline V gene encodes CDR1 SGDLS and CDR2 YYNGEE. The CDR3 is 15 residues long. J was trimmed by 1 base and V by 5 bases; bases with no gene match: 4. In DNA, the CDR3 is TGTGCCAGCAGGGAGGGACAGGTGAACACCGGGGAGCTGTTTTTT. Amino acid sequence: CASREGQVNTGELFF.

This sequence joins TRBV6-5 and TRBJ1-2; 7 bases map to TRBD1. The CDR3 sequence is 13 residues long. Per germline, CDR1 MNHEY and CDR2 SVGAGI. Trimming removed 6 bases from V and 4 bases from J; junction bases left unmatched: 5. CDR3 in DNA: TGTGCCAGCAGCCCGGACAGGACCTATGGCTACACCTTC. Protein product: CASSPDRTYGYTF.

This clone came up once. The chain joins TRBV7-8 to TRBJ1-2; TRBD1 matches at 8 bases. CDR1 SGHVS and CDR2 FQNEAQ come from the germline V gene. V dropped 4 bases and J dropped 4; count of bases not matched to a gene: 5. The CDR3 loop spans 14 amino acids. This CDR3 is CASSSTGGLYGYTF. In DNA, the CDR3 is TGTGCCAGCAGCTCTACAGGGGGTCTCTATGGCTACACCTTC. The complete variable domain, with remaining parts taken from reference TRBV7-8 and TRBJ1-2, reads GAGVSQSPRYKVAKRGQDVALRCDPISGHVSLFWYQQALGQGPEFLTYFQNEAQLDKSGLPSDRFFAERPEGSVSTLKIQRTQQEDSAVYLCASSSTGGLYGYTFGSGTRLTVV.

The chain recombines TRBV6-5 with TRBJ1-2; no firm D call. The CDR3 sequence is 13 residues long. V dropped 7 bases and J dropped 4 bases, with 13 bases sitting between them. The germline V gene encodes CDR1 MNHEY and CDR2 SVGAGI. CDR3 loop: CASIPPGRYGYTF. DNA for the CDR3: TGTGCCAGCATTCCCCCAGGTCGCTATGGCTACACCTTC.

V usage is TRBV9 and J usage is TRBJ2-3, with TRBD2 matching 14 bases. The CDR3 has 19 amino acids. Trimming removed 0 bases from V and 1 base from J; junction bases left unmatched: 7. Germline V CDR1 and CDR2: SGDLS, YYNGEE. The CDR3 DNA follows: TGTGCCAGCAGCGTAGACGGGACTAGCGGGAGTCCTCGCACAGATACGCAGTATTTT. Translating gives CASSVDGTSGSPRTDTQYF. The full variable domain, its missing parts supplied by reference TRBV9 and TRBJ2-3, is DSGVTQTPKHLITATGQRVTLRCSPRSGDLSVYWYQQSLDQGLQFLIQYYNGEERAKGNILERFSAQQFPDLHSELNLSSLELGDSALYFCASSVDGTSGSPRTDTQYFGPGTRLTVL.

This chain links TRBV4-2 with TRBJ1-4, with 12 bases lining up with TRBD1. From germline, CDR1 is LGHNA and CDR2 YNFKEQ. The CDR3 length is 17 residues. Trimming took 1 base from V and 9 from J; bases not matched to a gene: 9. CDR3 loop: CASSQVTGQGAAQKLFF. The CDR3 region has the DNA TGTGCCAGCAGCCAAGTAACGGGACAGGGGGCTGCTCAAAAACTGTTTTTT.

The V call is TRBV6-5, the J call TRBJ2-7, with 7 positions matching TRBD1. J was trimmed by 3 bases and V by 6 bases; bases with no gene match: 11. CDR3 length: 15 amino acids. Germline assignment: CDR1 MNHEY and CDR2 SVGAGI. Here the CDR3 reads CASSYLGTAFYEQYF. CDR3 in DNA: TGTGCCAGCAGCTATCTCGGGACAGCATTCTACGAGCAGTACTTC.

V gene TRBV5-4 combines with J gene TRBJ2-2, with a weak D call TRBD2 (7 bases). Trimming left V 7 bases short and J 4 bases short, with 20 bases between. The CDR3 consists of 16 residues. Germline V gene lookup returns CDR1 SGHNT and CDR2 YYREEE (reference sequence). CDR3 protein: CASFVGGALSTGELFF. As DNA, the CDR3 is TGTGCCAGCTTCGTTGGGGGGGCGTTGTCCACCGGGGAGCTGTTTTTT.

The genes are TRBV7-6 and TRBJ2-3; D unclear. CDR1 is SGHVS and CDR2 is FNYEAQ in the germline V gene. The germline V and J ends were trimmed by 2 bases and 2 bases, with 11 bases remaining between them. The CDR3 sequence is 15 residues long. The CDR3 loop reads CASSLLGQNTDTQYF. Here the CDR3 DNA reads TGTGCCAGCAGCTTACTAGGCCAAAACACAGATACGCAGTATTTT.

The rearrangement links TRBV4-1 to TRBJ2-7; 8 bases match TRBD2. CDR1 is MGHRA, CDR2 YSYEKL, per germline. J gave up 0 bases and V 2 bases, and 9 bases lay outside the gene matches. CDR3 length equals 17 residues. The DNA of the CDR3 is TGCGCCAGCAGCCAACAAGGAGCGGGAGCATTCTCCTACGAGCAGTACTTC. Residues: CASSQQGAGAFSYEQYF.

This clone has more than one count but fewer than ten. This rearrangement joins TRBV6-1 to TRBJ2-1, with 11 bases identical to TRBD2. The V gene end was trimmed by 1 base and the J gene end by 3 bases; junction bases not matched to a gene: 5. There are 17 residues in the CDR3. Germline-derived CDR1 and CDR2 are MNHNS and SASEGT. The chain's CDR3 is CASSEGGLAGGYNEQFF. DNA of the CDR3: TGTGCCAGCAGTGAAGGCGGCCTAGCGGGAGGCTACAATGAGCAGTTCTTC.